The 18 T cell receptor beta chains below were found in one sample sequenced in a study of cytotoxic CD8 clonotypes in ibrutinib-treated CLL. Measured with immunoSEQ multiplex PCR; TCRdb has only the in-frame clones, and not every one. Among more than 45,000 clones listed, over 65% were seen once. The source material was PBMCs, sampled after 24 months of ibrutinib treatment. These receptors were collected from a human donor with chronic lymphocytic leukemia.

This clone appeared a single time. The chain is built from TRBV5-4 and TRBJ1-4; D is ambiguous. The V end was cut by 0 bases, the J end by 0 bases, with 6 bases between. This CDR3 region has 15 residues. Germline V gene data show CDR1 as SGHNT and CDR2 as YYREEE (reference sequence). CDR3 DNA sequence: TGTGCCAGCAGCTTGGGACGGTCAACTAATGAAAAACTGTTTTTT. It encodes CASSLGRSTNEKLFF. Looking up the rest from reference TRBV5-4 and TRBJ1-4 gives the full variable domain: ETGVTQSPTHLIKTRGQQVTLRCSSQSGHNTVSWYQQALGQGPQFIFQYYREEENGRGNFPPRFSGLQFPNYSSELNVNALELDDSALYLCASSLGRSTNEKLFFGSGTQLSVL.

J is TRBJ2-5 and V is TRBV6-5, with 10 bases aligning to TRBD2. The CDR3 contains 14 residues. The V segment lost 6 bases and the J segment 5 bases; nucleotides outside the gene matches: 6. The germline V gene has CDR1 MNHEY and CDR2 SVGAGI. As DNA, the CDR3 is TGTGCCAGCAGGGTAGCGGGAGGTCGGGAGACCCAGTACTTC. This sequence encodes CASRVAGGRETQYF.

The V gene is TRBV7-6, the J gene TRBJ2-5, with 9 bases identical to TRBD2. This CDR3 contains 16 residues. Trimming took 4 bases from V and 1 from J; bases not matched to a gene: 7. CDR1 is SGHVS and CDR2 is FNYEAQ in the germline V gene. DNA for the CDR3: TGTGCCAGCAGCTCGGCGGGGACTAGCCCCCAAGAGACCCAGTACTTC. It yields the protein CASSSAGTSPQETQYF. Full variable domain (missing parts from reference TRBV7-6 and TRBJ2-5): GAGVSQSPRYKVTKRGQDVALRCDPISGHVSLYWYRQALGQGPEFLTYFNYEAQQDKSGLPNDRFSAERPEGSISTLTIQRTEQRDSAMYRCASSSAGTSPQETQYFGPGTRLLVL.

The rearrangement uses TRBV9 and TRBJ1-2; 7 nucleotides match TRBD1. Germline V gene data show CDR1 as SGDLS and CDR2 as YYNGEE. After removal of 0 bases from V and 6 bases from J, the junction contained 11 bases not matched to a gene. There are 16 residues in the CDR3. The CDR3 loop reads CASSVEQGITINGYTF. CDR3 coding DNA: TGTGCCAGCAGCGTAGAACAGGGGATTACGATAAATGGCTACACCTTC.

This clone was observed a single time. This chain links TRBV11-3 with TRBJ2-3, with D possibly TRBD2 on 5 matching bases. Looked up from germline, CDR1 is SGHNT and CDR2 is YENEEA. The V end lost 1 base, the J end lost 6 bases, and 14 bases lay between the germline ends. This CDR3 has 15 residues. CDR3 sequence: CASSLGVGESDTQYF. Written as DNA, the CDR3 is TGTGCCAGCAGCTTAGGCGTGGGAGAGTCCGATACGCAGTATTTT.

The chain links TRBV6-6 to TRBJ2-1; D might be TRBD1 (6 bases). The germline V gene has CDR1 MNHNY and CDR2 SVGAGI (reference sequence). The CDR3 runs 13 residues. Trimming left V 6 bases short and J 6 bases short, with 12 bases between. This chain's CDR3 is CASSLDRTNEQFF. The CDR3 DNA is TGTGCCAGCAGCCTGGACAGAACCAATGAGCAGTTCTTC.

This rearrangement joins TRBV19 to TRBJ2-7; D may be TRBD1 or TRBD2 (5 bases each). Trimming shortened V by 6 bases and J by 0 bases, and 15 bases separated the two germline ends. The length of the CDR3 is 15 residues. The germline gives CDR1 LNHDA, CDR2 SQIVND (reference sequence). The CDR3 protein is CASSTRWGFSYEQYF. In DNA form, the CDR3 reads TGTGCCAGTAGCACCCGGTGGGGGTTCTCCTACGAGCAGTACTTC.

This chain links TRBV18 with TRBJ2-1; 8 positions agree with TRBD2. This CDR3 contains 14 residues. Germline V gives CDR1 KGHSH, CDR2 LQKENI. J was trimmed by 4 bases and V by 3 bases; bases with no gene match: 2. The CDR3 bases are TGTGCCAGCTCACCCGGGACTAGTTACAATGAGCAGTTCTTC. It specifies CASSPGTSYNEQFF.

The CDR3 nucleotides are TGTGCCAGCAGCTTAATATTGGTGACCTCGGGCACAGATACGCAGTATTTT. Its protein is CASSLILVTSGTDTQYF. This chain uses TRBV5-4 with TRBJ2-3; D ambiguous. CDR1 SGHNT and CDR2 YYREEE come from the germline V gene (reference sequence). The V end lost 2 bases, the J end lost 1 base, and 17 bases lay between the germline ends. The CDR3 is 17 residues long.

The chain employs TRBV5-8 and TRBJ1-3, with 8 bases lining up with TRBD1. Trimming at V came to 5 bases and at J to 1 base, leaving 14 bases not matched to a gene. CDR1 SGHTS and CDR2 YDEGEE come from the germline V gene. The CDR3 consists of 18 residues. In nucleotides, the CDR3 is TGTGCCAGCAGTCACGGCCTCGACAGGGGAGTTTCTGGAAACACCATATATTTT. Translated, it gives CASSHGLDRGVSGNTIYF.

The CDR3 region is CASSLFLGLNTGELFF. CDR3 in DNA: TGTGCCAGCAGCCTTTTCTTAGGGTTGAACACCGGGGAGCTGTTTTTT. The chain links TRBV5-6 to TRBJ2-2; D remains ambiguous. The CDR3 spans 16 residues. Between the trimmed V and J ends, which lost 4 bases and 1 base, there was a span of 14 bases. Per germline, CDR1 SGHDT and CDR2 YYEEEE.

V usage is TRBV19 and J usage is TRBJ1-1; tentative D call: TRBD1 (5 bases). The CDR3 runs to 13 residues. V dropped 1 base and J dropped 3 bases, with 6 bases sitting between them. In germline, CDR1 is LNHDA, CDR2 SQIVND (reference sequence). The CDR3 loop is CASSIGGDTEAFF. CDR3 bases: TGTGCCAGTAGTATAGGGGGGGACACTGAAGCTTTCTTT. Full variable domain (rest looked up from reference TRBV19 and TRBJ1-1): DGGITQSPKYLFRKEGQNVTLSCEQNLNHDAMYWYRQDPGQGLRLIYYSQIVNDFQKGDIAEGYSVSREKKESFPLTVTSAQKNPTAFYLCASSIGGDTEAFFGQGTRLTVV.

In this sample, this clone turned up once. The chain combines TRBV28 with TRBJ2-6, with 8 bases fitting TRBD1. Germline V gives CDR1 MDHEN, CDR2 SYDVKM. CDR3 length: 15 amino acids. Unmatched junction bases numbered 4, after V lost 5 bases and J lost 4 bases. The CDR3 nucleotides are TGTGCCAGCAGTACCAGGGGGCCAGGGGCCAACGTCCTGACTTTC. Translation gives CASSTRGPGANVLTF.

This chain joins TRBV6-6 and TRBJ2-1, with unresolved D. Trimming stripped 6 bases from V and 7 bases from J, with 13 bases between. CDR3 length equals 13 residues. Germline V gives CDR1 MNHNY, CDR2 SVGAGI (reference sequence). The DNA of the CDR3 is TGTGCCAGCAGGGATGCCTATGGGAATGAGCAGTTCTTC. Translation gives CASRDAYGNEQFF.

J is TRBJ2-5 and V is TRBV10-2; TRBD1 matches at 8 bases. The junction had 8 bases not matched to a gene; V was cut back by 8 bases and J by 3 bases. The CDR3 is 14 residues long. Looked up from germline, CDR1 is WSHSY and CDR2 is SAAADI. Here the CDR3 reads CASSRGRGEETQYF. CDR3 bases: TGCGCCAGCTCCAGGGGGCGGGGTGAAGAGACCCAGTACTTC.

This chain joins TRBV4-2 and TRBJ2-7; D unresolved. The CDR3 sequence is 15 residues long. Germline CDR1 reads LGHNA; CDR2 reads YNFKEQ. V lost 0 bases and J lost 2, with 11 bases in between. The CDR3, as DNA: TGTGCCAGCAGCCAAGAGACGACTCCACCCTACGAGCAGTACTTC. It yields the protein CASSQETTPPYEQYF.

This chain links TRBV30 with TRBJ2-7; 8 nucleotides match TRBD1. Per germline, CDR1 GTSNPN and CDR2 SVGIG (reference sequence). J was trimmed by 0 bases and V by 8 bases; bases with no gene match: 9. The CDR3 covers 14 residues. The CDR3 DNA sequence: TGTGCCGGGGCAGGGGGCTCCTTCTCCTACGAGCAGTACTTC. Translation: CAGAGGSFSYEQYF.

The V gene is TRBV5-4, the J gene TRBJ2-7; the match to TRBD2 covers 9 bases. The CDR3 length is 14 residues. With 1 base clipped from V and 6 bases from J, the junction kept 5 bases outside the gene matches. Germline V gene sequence: CDR1 SGHNT, CDR2 YYREEE (reference sequence). CDR3 protein: CASSLLAGVPEQYF. CDR3 sequence (DNA): TGTGCCAGCAGCTTGTTAGCGGGAGTTCCCGAGCAGTACTTC. Full variable domain (remainder filled in from reference TRBV5-4 and TRBJ2-7): ETGVTQSPTHLIKTRGQQVTLRCSSQSGHNTVSWYQQALGQGPQFIFQYYREEENGRGNFPPRFSGLQFPNYSSELNVNALELDDSALYLCASSLLAGVPEQYFGPGTRLTVT.